The 23 T cell receptor beta chains given below trace back to one sample, sequenced in a study of CD8 T cells in ankylosing spondylitis. From the 5' RACE reads, TCRdb called clonotypes with MiXCR, one entry per CDR3 protein. Of roughly 40,000 distinct CDR3 sequences in the sample, about 4% were seen once. The sequenced sample was blood, either unsorted or a sorted T cell fraction (not recorded which). These receptors were taken from a female donor with ankylosing spondylitis or in good health (not recorded which).

The sample holds many counts of this clonotype. V usage is TRBV9 and J usage is TRBJ1-3; a weak D match, TRBD1 (5 bases). V lost 0 bases and J 7 bases, leaving 20 bases between the germline ends. This CDR3 comprises 17 residues. Germline CDR1 SGDLS, CDR2 YYNGEE. The CDR3 DNA follows: TGTGCCAGCAGCGTAGGCGGCCGATCCGGGGGAAGTAACACCATATATTTT. Its protein product is CASSVGGRSGGSNTIYF.

At least ten counts were recorded for this clonotype. The chain is built from TRBV9 and TRBJ2-7, with D perhaps matching TRBD1 or TRBD2 (5 bases each). CDR3 length equals 15 residues. The V end lost 0 bases, the J end lost 2 bases, and 12 bases lay between the germline ends. CDR1 SGDLS and CDR2 YYNGEE come from the germline V gene. The CDR3 here is CASSVGGPRTYEQYF. The CDR3 DNA follows: TGTGCCAGCAGCGTAGGGGGACCCCGAACCTACGAGCAGTACTTC.

This clonotype was observed at least ten times. The chain joins TRBV9 to TRBJ2-7; the D gene is possibly TRBD2 (6 bases). The CDR3 totals 15 residues. V gave up 4 bases and J gave up 7 bases, with 21 bases separating them. CDR1 is SGDLS, CDR2 YYNGEE, per germline. The CDR3 protein is CASSIDGRFLGEQYF. CDR3 bases: TGTGCCAGCAGCATAGACGGGAGATTCCTGGGGGAGCAGTACTTC. The full variable domain, with the rest looked up from reference TRBV9 and TRBJ2-7, is DSGVTQTPKHLITATGQRVTLRCSPRSGDLSVYWYQQSLDQGLQFLIQYYNGEERAKGNILERFSAQQFPDLHSELNLSSLELGDSALYFCASSIDGRFLGEQYFGPGTRLTVT.

This clonotype was observed many times. The genes are TRBV9 and TRBJ1-3, with a possible D match to TRBD1 (5 bases). V was trimmed by 3 bases and J by 0 bases, leaving 13 bases between them. This CDR3 comprises 16 residues. Germline CDR1 and CDR2: SGDLS and YYNGEE. The CDR3 DNA follows: TGTGCCAGCAGCGAACAGGACACTGTCTCTGGAAACACCATATATTTT. As protein: CASSEQDTVSGNTIYF.

This clonotype was seen ten or more times. The chain is built from TRBV9 and TRBJ2-2, with 11 bases that match TRBD2. The CDR3 runs to 16 residues. Losses at the gene ends were 0 bases for V and 5 bases for J; bases not matched to a gene: 3. The V gene's germline CDR1 is SGDLS and CDR2 YYNGEE. CDR3 amino acids: CASSVGPSGGTGELFF. As DNA, the CDR3 is TGTGCCAGCAGCGTAGGCCCTAGCGGGGGGACCGGGGAGCTGTTTTTT.

There are many counts of this clonotype. V gene TRBV9 combines with J gene TRBJ2-3, with 7 bases lining up with TRBD1. Germline CDR1 SGDLS, CDR2 YYNGEE. The CDR3 has 17 amino acids. J gave up 1 base and V 0 bases, and 8 bases lay outside the gene matches. CDR3 region: CASSVGQGGLGTDTQYF. The CDR3 DNA is TGTGCCAGCAGCGTAGGTCAAGGGGGCCTGGGCACAGATACGCAGTATTTT. Filled out from reference TRBV9 and TRBJ2-3, the complete variable domain reads DSGVTQTPKHLITATGQRVTLRCSPRSGDLSVYWYQQSLDQGLQFLIQYYNGEERAKGNILERFSAQQFPDLHSELNLSSLELGDSALYFCASSVGQGGLGTDTQYFGPGTRLTVL.

In this sample, this clonotype turned up a few times. The chain recombines TRBV9 with TRBJ2-1; TRBD2 matches 11 bases. CDR1 and CDR2 (germline): SGDLS, YYNGEE. J was trimmed by 8 bases and V by 3 bases; bases with no gene match: 10. The CDR3 is 16 amino acids. CDR3 in DNA: TGTGCCAGCAGCGCATCCGGGACTAGCGGTTTCGATGAGCAGTTCTTC. It yields the protein CASSASGTSGFDEQFF.

Ten or more counts support this clonotype. The V gene is TRBV7-3, the J gene TRBJ1-5; a possible D gene is TRBD1 (5 bases). Germline values: CDR1 SGHTA, CDR2 FQGTGA. This CDR3 contains 19 residues. The ends were cut back, 1 base at V and 5 bases at J, with 24 bases in the middle. The CDR3 here is CASSLSKGQGRQGYQPQHF. The CDR3 nucleotides are TGTGCCAGCAGCTTAAGCAAAGGACAAGGCAGGCAGGGCTATCAGCCCCAGCATTTT.

This clonotype was counted at least ten times. The chain has TRBV9 and TRBJ2-6, with 8 bases lining up with TRBD2. Germline lookup yields CDR1 SGDLS and CDR2 YYNGEE. The CDR3 has 18 residues. V gave up 4 bases and J gave up 0 bases; unmatched junction bases: 9. The CDR3 here is CASSSGGEHFSGANVLTF. As DNA, the CDR3 is TGTGCCAGCAGCTCGGGGGGGGAGCACTTCTCTGGGGCCAACGTCCTGACTTTC.

At least ten counts were recorded for this clonotype. The rearrangement joins TRBV9 to TRBJ1-4; perhaps TRBD1 as D (5 bases). In germline, CDR1 is SGDLS, CDR2 YYNGEE. The CDR3 has 16 amino acids. V was shortened by 3 bases and J by 8 bases, with 20 bases between the two germline ends. The CDR3 loop is CASSALGQGRMEKLFF. The CDR3 nucleotides read TGTGCCAGCAGCGCCCTAGGTCAGGGAAGAATGGAAAAACTGTTTTTT.

This clonotype turned up a few times. Relative to the germline gene, one junction end is altered; a read error may explain this. This chain links TRBV9 with TRBJ1-1; 7 nucleotides match TRBD1. Looked up from germline, CDR1 is SGDLS and CDR2 is YYNGEE. The CDR3 contains 13 residues. DNA for the CDR3: TGTGCCAGCAGCACGACAGGGAGAACTGAAGTTTTCTTT. Translated, it gives CASSTTGRTEVFF.

The chain carries TRBV9 and TRBJ2-7, with TRBD2 identical over 7 bases. Losses at the gene ends were 1 base for V and 3 bases for J; bases not matched to a gene: 4. This CDR3 is 14 amino acids long. CDR1 SGDLS and CDR2 YYNGEE come from the germline V gene. CDR3 protein: CASSVSPGGYEQYF. The CDR3 DNA is TGTGCCAGCAGCGTATCCCCGGGGGGCTACGAGCAGTACTTC.

The sample holds many counts of this clonotype. CDR3 sequence reads: CASSPHYRSGGRSDTQYF. The CDR3 DNA reads TGTGCCAGCAGCCCCCACTATCGTAGCGGGGGGCGGTCAGATACGCAGTATTTT. This sequence joins TRBV9 and TRBJ2-3; 10 bases line up with TRBD2. From germline, CDR1 is SGDLS and CDR2 YYNGEE. The trim removed 4 bases at V and 4 bases at J, leaving 15 bases unmatched. CDR3 length equals 18 residues.

This clonotype was recorded at least ten times. The chain is built from TRBV9 and TRBJ2-3; 11 positions agree with TRBD2. CDR1 and CDR2 (germline): SGDLS, YYNGEE. After removal of 2 bases from V and 4 bases from J, the junction contained 3 bases not matched to a gene. This CDR3 has 15 residues. The CDR3 sequence is CASSVVAGGSDTQYF. Written as DNA, the CDR3 is TGTGCCAGCAGCGTTGTAGCGGGGGGGTCAGATACGCAGTATTTT.

The chain is built from TRBV9 and TRBJ2-5; D unresolved. Germline lookup yields CDR1 SGDLS and CDR2 YYNGEE. V was trimmed by 0 bases and J by 2 bases, leaving 8 bases between them. The CDR3 contains 14 residues. CDR3 sequence: CASSVASDQETQYF. DNA for the CDR3: TGTGCCAGCAGCGTAGCCTCTGATCAAGAGACCCAGTACTTC.

This clonotype was recorded many times. The chain uses TRBV9 and TRBJ2-3, with unresolved D. The CDR3 length is 13 residues. V lost 4 bases and J 5 bases, leaving 11 bases between the germline ends. Germline lookup yields CDR1 SGDLS and CDR2 YYNGEE. The CDR3 DNA is TGTGCCAGCAGCCTCAGTCAAGGAGATACGCAGTATTTT. It specifies CASSLSQGDTQYF. The full variable domain, completed using reference TRBV9 and TRBJ2-3, is DSGVTQTPKHLITATGQRVTLRCSPRSGDLSVYWYQQSLDQGLQFLIQYYNGEERAKGNILERFSAQQFPDLHSELNLSSLELGDSALYFCASSLSQGDTQYFGPGTRLTVL.

This clonotype was observed at least ten times. The chain uses TRBV9 and TRBJ1-1, with D perhaps TRBD1 (5 bases). Germline values: CDR1 SGDLS, CDR2 YYNGEE. V gave up 0 bases and J gave up 0 bases, with 9 bases separating them. The CDR3 has 15 amino acids. Written as DNA, the CDR3 is TGTGCCAGCAGCGTAGATGGGGACTTGAACACTGAAGCTTTCTTT. Amino acid sequence: CASSVDGDLNTEAFF.

This clonotype was counted at least ten times. The DNA for the CDR3 is TGTGCCAGCAGTGGGGGGGGCCTTACTAACTCTGGAAACACCATATATTTT. Protein sequence: CASSGGGLTNSGNTIYF. The chain uses TRBV9 and TRBJ1-3; the D gene is possibly TRBD1 (6 bases). CDR1 is SGDLS and CDR2 is YYNGEE in the germline V gene. This CDR3 comprises 17 residues. With 5 bases removed from V and 0 bases from J, the gap between germline ends came to 18 bases.

This clonotype was recorded a few times. This rearrangement joins TRBV9 to TRBJ1-6; perhaps TRBD1 as D (5 bases). The germline gives CDR1 SGDLS, CDR2 YYNGEE. This CDR3 spans 16 amino acids. V was trimmed by 0 bases and J by 5 bases, leaving 12 bases between them. CDR3 nucleotide sequence: TGTGCCAGCAGCGTAGCCGCGGGACCGAATAATTCACCCCTCCACTTT. This translates into CASSVAAGPNNSPLHF. Using reference TRBV9 and TRBJ1-6 for the parts outside the CDR3, the full variable domain is DSGVTQTPKHLITATGQRVTLRCSPRSGDLSVYWYQQSLDQGLQFLIQYYNGEERAKGNILERFSAQQFPDLHSELNLSSLELGDSALYFCASSVAAGPNNSPLHFGNGTRLTVT.

This clonotype was detected many times. The gene calls are TRBV9 and TRBJ2-2; 7 bases align to TRBD2. This CDR3 has 16 residues. Germline values: CDR1 SGDLS, CDR2 YYNGEE. Germline trimming cut 5 bases from V and 6 bases from J; bases unmatched to any gene: 13. CDR3 in DNA: TGTGCCAGCAGAAAATCAGCGGGGCAGGAATCCGGGGAGCTGTTTTTT. It yields the protein CASRKSAGQESGELFF. Supplemented by reference TRBV9 and TRBJ2-2, the full variable domain reads DSGVTQTPKHLITATGQRVTLRCSPRSGDLSVYWYQQSLDQGLQFLIQYYNGEERAKGNILERFSAQQFPDLHSELNLSSLELGDSALYFCASRKSAGQESGELFFGEGSRLTVL.

This clonotype has at least ten counts. The genes are TRBV9 and TRBJ2-2; possibly TRBD1 for D (5 bases). V lost 0 bases to trimming and J lost 2 bases, with 8 bases between them. The CDR3 spans 15 residues. Germline V gene lookup returns CDR1 SGDLS and CDR2 YYNGEE. The CDR3 reads CASSVVGHNTGELFF. The CDR3 nucleotides read TGTGCCAGCAGCGTAGTCGGACATAACACCGGGGAGCTGTTTTTT. Using reference TRBV9 and TRBJ2-2 for the parts outside the CDR3, the full variable domain is DSGVTQTPKHLITATGQRVTLRCSPRSGDLSVYWYQQSLDQGLQFLIQYYNGEERAKGNILERFSAQQFPDLHSELNLSSLELGDSALYFCASSVVGHNTGELFFGEGSRLTVL.

This clonotype was recorded many times. CDR3 sequence: CASSVDPQETEAFF. Here the CDR3 DNA reads TGTGCCAGCAGCGTAGACCCCCAGGAAACTGAAGCTTTCTTT. The rearrangement links TRBV9 to TRBJ1-1; no clear D. CDR3 length equals 14 residues. CDR1 is SGDLS, CDR2 YYNGEE, per germline. V gave up 0 bases and J gave up 5 bases, with 11 bases separating them.

The sample holds many counts of this clonotype. The chain recombines TRBV21-1 with TRBJ2-3; no check of the table's D call, TRBD2, against the DNA was made. TRBV21-1 is a documented pseudogene. The CDR3 loop spans 12 amino acids. CDR3 loop: CASKGHTDTQYF. The CDR3 coding sequence is TGTGCCAGCAAGGGCCACACAGATACGCAGTATTTT.